The present T cell receptor (beta chain) was sequenced within a study of T cell changes during pregnancy in multiple sclerosis. Produced via immunoSEQ multiplex PCR; TCRdb's table is partial and in-frame only. The sample yields 50,000 to 65,000 clones, under 95% seen once. This receptor was obtained from a female donor with multiple sclerosis, enrolled in a pregnancy study. The sequencing here drew on CD8+ T cells from peripheral blood mononuclear cells, taken in the second trimester of pregnancy.

The CDR3 sequence: CASSQQAGTAYEQYF. CDR3 in DNA: TGTGCCAGCAGCCAACAAGCCGGGACAGCATACGAGCAGTACTTC. The chain links TRBV14 to TRBJ2-7; TRBD1 matches 7 bases. CDR1 and CDR2 (germline): SGHDN, FVKESK. The CDR3 contains 15 residues. The V segment lost 2 bases and the J segment 4 bases; nucleotides outside the gene matches: 8.